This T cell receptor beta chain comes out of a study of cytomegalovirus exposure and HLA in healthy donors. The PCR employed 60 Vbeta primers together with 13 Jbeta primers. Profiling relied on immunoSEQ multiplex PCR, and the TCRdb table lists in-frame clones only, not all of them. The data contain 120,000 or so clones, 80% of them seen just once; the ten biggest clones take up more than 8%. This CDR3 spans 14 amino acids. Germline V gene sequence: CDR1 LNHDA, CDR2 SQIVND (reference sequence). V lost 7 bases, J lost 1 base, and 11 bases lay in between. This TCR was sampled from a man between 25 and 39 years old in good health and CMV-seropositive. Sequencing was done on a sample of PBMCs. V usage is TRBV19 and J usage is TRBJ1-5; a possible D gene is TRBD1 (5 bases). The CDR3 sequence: CASKDRSSNQPQHF. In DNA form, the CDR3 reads TGTGCCAGTAAAGACAGATCGAGCAATCAGCCCCAGCATTTT.